These T cell receptor beta chains were read from a single sample in a study of OX40 agonist ivuxolimab in advanced cancers. Using immunoSEQ multiplex PCR, the repertoire was profiled, and TCRdb retains in-frame clones only, with some absent. The sample shows 35,000 to 50,000 clones, 65% to 85% of them seen only once. The sequenced sample was CD4+ or CD8+ T cells sorted from blood, obtained in a trial of the OX40 agonist ivuxolimab. These receptor sequences come from an adult with an advanced solid tumor such as melanoma, head and neck, liver or kidney cancer. CDR3s include the opening cysteine and the closing phenylalanine or tryptophan. The D gene is left open where the match is weak. Clone sizes are given selectively: once, few, many, or a class where the clone is expanded.

J,size,D,V,DNA,CDR3
TRBJ2-1,.,.,TRBV4-3,TGCGCCAGCAGCCAACAAGCCTCTTATTACAATGAGCAGTTCTTC,CASSQQASYYNEQFF
TRBJ2-2,.,TRBD1,TRBV7-3,TGTGCCAGCAGCTTAGGGCAGGGGGCTAAGGCCGGGGAGCTGTTTTTT,CASSLGQGAKAGELFF
TRBJ2-7,.,.,TRBV28,TGTGCCAGCAGTTTCGGTCAGGGCACCTACGAGCAGTACTTC,CASSFGQGTYEQYF
TRBJ2-2,.,TRBD1,TRBV27,TGTGCCAGCAGTTTATCGGGGGACAGGGTGGGAACAGTGACCGGGGAGCTGTTTTTT,CASSLSGDRVGTVTGELFF
TRBJ2-1,.,.,TRBV7-2,TGTGCCAGCAGTGGGGGAAGGAACGAGCAGTTCTTC,CASSGGRNEQFF
TRBJ2-5,once,.,TRBV7-7,TGTGCCAGCAGCAATACAGGGATCCAAGAGACCCAGTACTTC,CASSNTGIQETQYF
TRBJ1-1,.,.,TRBV27,TGTGCCAGCAGTTCGATAGAGGGTCTGAACACTGAAGCTTTCTTT,CASSSIEGLNTEAFF
TRBJ1-2,.,.,TRBV7-9,TGTGCCAGCAGCTTCGGGGGTGCGGATGGCTACACCTTC,CASSFGGADGYTF
TRBJ2-7,once,.,TRBV11-2,TGTGCCAGCAGCAGCCTCTACGAGCAGTACTTC,CASSSLYEQYF
TRBJ2-1,.,.,TRBV27,TGTGCCAGCAGCATTGATTTTGGTGAGCAGTTCTTC,CASSIDFGEQFF
TRBJ1-2,.,.,TRBV7-2,TGTGCCAGCAGCCGCCAGGGGCTTGGATATGGCTACACCTTC,CASSRQGLGYGYTF
TRBJ2-5,.,.,TRBV10-3,TGTGCCATTGCCGGGAGCCACCAAGAGACCCAGTACTTC,CAIAGSHQETQYF
TRBJ1-1,.,.,TRBV5-6,TGTGCCAGCAGCATAAGAAATGAGGCTTTCTTT,CASSIRNEAFF
TRBJ2-5,.,TRBD2,TRBV7-2,TGTGCCAGCAGCCAGGGACTAGCGGGGGGGCGGGAGACCCAGTACTTC,CASSQGLAGGRETQYF
TRBJ2-5,.,.,TRBV15,TGTGCCACCAGGCTGAAAGAGACCCAGTACTTC,CATRLKETQYF
TRBJ2-1,few,.,TRBV2,TGTGCCAGCAGTGAAGAGTCGGGGCCCTACAATGAGCAGTTCTTC,CASSEESGPYNEQFF
TRBJ2-6,.,.,TRBV18,TGTGCCAGCTCCCCTACGGAGGGGGCCACTGGGGCCAACGTCCTGACTTTC,CASSPTEGATGANVLTF
TRBJ1-3,once,.,TRBV5-6,TGTGCCAGCAGCTTGGGACGTTCGGGTGCCATATATTTT,CASSLGRSGAIYF
TRBJ2-5,.,.,TRBV5-1,TGCGCCAGCAGCTTGGGGGACAAAGAGACCCAGTACTTC,CASSLGDKETQYF
TRBJ2-7,.,TRBD2,TRBV6-5,TGTGCCAGCAGTTACGGACTAGCGGGGCCCGCCGAGCAGTACTTC,CASSYGLAGPAEQYF
TRBJ1-3,.,.,TRBV4-3,TGCGCCAGCAGCCAAGCATTATCCTCTGGAAACACCATATATTTT,CASSQALSSGNTIYF
TRBJ1-1,.,TRBD1,TRBV27,TGTGCCAGTAGCATAACTTCAGGGGGTGAAGCTTTCTTT,CASSITSGGEAFF
TRBJ2-3,few,.,TRBV11-2,TGTGCCAGCAGGAAGGTAGATACGCAGTATTTT,CASRKVDTQYF
TRBJ1-5,.,.,TRBV6-5,TGTGCCAGCACCGAAGGACAGAATCAGCCCCAGCATTTT,CASTEGQNQPQHF
TRBJ1-1,.,TRBD1,TRBV19,TGTGCCAGTACCAGGGACAGGCAAGATTTCTTCAACACTGAAGCTTTCTTT,CASTRDRQDFFNTEAFF
TRBJ2-7,.,.,TRBV6-5,TGTGCCAGCAAGGTGGGCGGATCGAGCTCCTACGAGCAGTACTTC,CASKVGGSSSYEQYF
TRBJ1-6,.,TRBD1,TRBV6-5,TGTGCCAGCAGACGACAGGGGAACAATTCACCCCTCCACTTT,CASRRQGNNSPLHF
TRBJ2-3,.,.,TRBV5-5,TGTGCCAGCAGCGGTGGACAGCCCTTGGGAGATACGCAGTATTTT,CASSGGQPLGDTQYF
TRBJ1-2,.,TRBD1,TRBV30,TGTGCCTGGAGTGGTGGGACAGGGCCTGGCTACACCTTC,CAWSGGTGPGYTF
TRBJ2-7,.,.,TRBV7-9,TGTGCCAGCAGCCCGGGACACAACGAGCAGTACTTC,CASSPGHNEQYF
TRBJ2-3,.,TRBD2,TRBV19,TGTGCCAGTAGTAGTACCGGGACTAGCGGGAGATTAACAGATACGCAGTATTTT,CASSSTGTSGRLTDTQYF
TRBJ1-1,.,TRBD1,TRBV15,TGTGCCACCAGCATCAAGGCAGGGGGGCGTGTGAACACTGAAGCTTTCTTT,CATSIKAGGRVNTEAFF
TRBJ2-5,.,.,TRBV7-9,TGTGCCAGCAGCCCTGACAGACAAGAGACCCAGTACTTC,CASSPDRQETQYF
TRBJ2-1,.,.,TRBV7-5,TGTGCCAGGGAAATTTGGCAGCAAAATGAGCAGTTCTTC,CAREIWQQNEQFF
TRBJ1-4,.,.,TRBV18,TGTGCCAGCTCACCGGGACTGGCAACTAATGAAAAACTGTTTTTT,CASSPGLATNEKLFF
TRBJ2-5,.,.,TRBV27,TGTGCCAGCAGTTTGGGTCGGGGTCGGGGGCGCGGAGAGACCCAGTACTTC,CASSLGRGRGRGETQYF
TRBJ1-5,.,TRBD1,TRBV7-6,TGTGCCAGCAGCGCCGGACAGGCAAATCAGCCCCAGCATTTT,CASSAGQANQPQHF
TRBJ2-3,.,TRBD1,TRBV19,TGTGCCAGTAGTACCGGACAGGGAAGCACAGATACGCAGTATTTT,CASSTGQGSTDTQYF
TRBJ1-6,.,.,TRBV10-3,TGTGCCATCAGTGGAGAGGGGGGTACTTCACCCCTCCACTTT,CAISGEGGTSPLHF
TRBJ1-6,.,.,TRBV6-5,TGTGCCAGCAGTTACTCGGCAGTCTCATCACCCCTCCACTTT,CASSYSAVSSPLHF
TRBJ2-5,once,TRBD1,TRBV11-2,TGTGCCAGCAGCTTCGGACAGGTCAGGGAGACCCAGTACTTC,CASSFGQVRETQYF
TRBJ2-7,.,.,TRBV20-1,TGCAGTGCCACGGACACCTACGAGCAGTACTTC,CSATDTYEQYF